One sample yielded the 19 T cell receptor beta chains listed below, sequenced in a study of preoperative IRX-2 immunotherapy in early breast cancer. Regarding treatment: preoperative locoregional IRX-2 cytokine immunotherapy. Assay used: immunoSEQ multiplex PCR; TCRdb lists only in-frame clones, some missing. This table holds around 57,000 clones, less than 95% found once. The specimen was obtained from a patient treated with IRX-2 immunotherapy. Every receptor here comes from a human donor with breast cancer.

This rearrangement joins TRBV6-1 to TRBJ1-6, with D tentatively TRBD1 (5 bases). Trimming left V 11 bases short and J 2 bases short, with 13 bases between. CDR3 length: 14 residues. CDR1 MNHNS and CDR2 SASEGT come from the germline V gene. The CDR3 DNA reads as TGTGCCTCCTCTTCGGGACCCTATAATTCACCCCTCCACTTT. As protein: CASSSGPYNSPLHF.

V and J are TRBV10-3 and TRBJ1-2, with a possible D match to TRBD1 (5 bases). The CDR3 totals 13 residues. V lost 3 bases and J 5 bases, leaving 10 bases between the germline ends. Germline V gives CDR1 ENHRY, CDR2 SYGVKD. This CDR3 reads CAISDGTYYGYTF. CDR3 in DNA: TGTGCCATCAGTGACGGGACCTATTATGGCTACACCTTC.

The chain has TRBV7-8 and TRBJ2-1; no clear D. This CDR3 spans 12 amino acids. Germline CDR1 SGHVS, CDR2 FQNEAQ. V was trimmed by 2 bases and J by 5 bases, leaving 4 bases between them. CDR3 region: CASSLTHNEQFF. As DNA, the CDR3 is TGTGCCAGCAGCTTAACCCACAATGAGCAGTTCTTC.

The chain employs TRBV5-6 and TRBJ2-1, with TRBD2 matching over 9 bases. This CDR3 has 15 residues. CDR1 and CDR2 from the germline V gene are SGHDT and YYEEEE. Losses at the gene ends were 0 bases for V and 2 bases for J; bases not matched to a gene: 0. CDR3 coding DNA: TGTGCCAGCAGCTTGGGACTAGCGGCCTACAATGAGCAGTTCTTC. This translates into CASSLGLAAYNEQFF.

The V call is TRBV7-9, the J call TRBJ2-2; possible D gene TRBD2, 6 bases. The CDR3 consists of 15 residues. Germline-derived CDR1 and CDR2 are SEHNR and FQNEAQ (reference sequence). The V gene lost 5 bases and the J gene lost 4 bases, with 14 bases spanning the gap. The DNA for the CDR3 is TGTGCCAGCAGCCAAACCCAGGGAGGCACCGGGGAGCTGTTTTTT. Its translation: CASSQTQGGTGELFF.

This clone appeared a single time. The J gene is TRBJ2-7, the V gene TRBV5-6; 12 positions match TRBD2. The germline gives CDR1 SGHDT, CDR2 YYEEEE. J was trimmed by 7 bases and V by 0 bases; bases with no gene match: 8. The CDR3 covers 16 residues. CDR3 amino acids: CASSLETSGGNREQYF. CDR3 bases: TGTGCCAGCAGCTTGGAAACTAGCGGGGGGAACCGGGAGCAGTACTTC.

The V gene is TRBV15, the J gene TRBJ2-3, with D perhaps matching TRBD1 (5 bases). The V gene's germline CDR1 is LNHNV and CDR2 YYDKDF (reference sequence). Trimming stripped 3 bases from V and 1 base from J, with 11 bases between. The CDR3 totals 15 residues. Written as DNA, the CDR3 is TGTGCCACCAGCAGGCAGGGATCTGGCACAGATACGCAGTATTTT. It specifies CATSRQGSGTDTQYF.

J is TRBJ2-1 and V is TRBV19, with a possible D match to TRBD2 (6 bases). The length of the CDR3 is 14 residues. Trimming shortened V by 4 bases and J by 9 bases, and 16 bases separated the two germline ends. Per the germline V gene, CDR1 is LNHDA and CDR2 is SQIVND (reference sequence). CDR3 sequence reads: CASSNSGGPSEQFF. DNA for the CDR3: TGTGCCAGTAGTAATAGCGGTGGGCCCAGTGAGCAGTTCTTC.

The chain combines TRBV27 with TRBJ1-3; D is undetermined. Germline V gene lookup returns CDR1 MNHEY and CDR2 SMNVEV (reference sequence). V lost 2 bases, J lost 4 bases, and 9 bases lay in between. This CDR3 contains 14 residues. Here the CDR3 reads CASSLLGTGNTIYF. The CDR3 coding sequence is TGTGCCAGCAGTTTACTGGGAACAGGAAACACCATATATTTT.

This chain connects TRBV28 to TRBJ2-7, with D perhaps being TRBD1 or TRBD2 (6 bases each). V was trimmed by 3 bases and J by 0 bases, leaving 12 bases between them. The CDR3 is 15 amino acids. Per germline, CDR1 MDHEN and CDR2 SYDVKM. The CDR3 region is CASSFEGGISYEQYF. DNA for the CDR3: TGTGCCAGCAGTTTCGAGGGGGGCATCTCCTACGAGCAGTACTTC.

CDR3 sequence: CATSPSHLNEKLFF. The CDR3 region has the DNA TGTGCCACCAGCCCTAGCCATTTGAATGAAAAACTGTTTTTT. The chain links TRBV15 to TRBJ1-4; no clear D gene. CDR3 size: 14 residues. The germline V and J ends were trimmed by 5 bases and 5 bases, with 12 bases remaining between them. CDR1 and CDR2 (germline): LNHNV, YYDKDF (reference sequence).

Only a few counts were recorded for this clone. The CDR3 here is CASRAREVPYEQYF. The CDR3 DNA is TGTGCCAGCAGGGCCCGGGAGGTCCCCTACGAGCAGTACTTC. The V and J genes are TRBV6-1 and TRBJ2-7; 7 nucleotides align to TRBD2. Germline values: CDR1 MNHNS, CDR2 SASEGT. The CDR3 length is 14 residues. Unmatched junction bases numbered 7, after V lost 6 bases and J lost 2 bases.

This clone has only a few counts. The V gene is TRBV9, the J gene TRBJ2-3; 9 nucleotides line up with TRBD2. The V gene's germline CDR1 is SGDLS and CDR2 YYNGEE. This CDR3 comprises 16 residues. V was clipped by 0 bases and J by 3 bases; unmatched bases: 5. DNA for the CDR3: TGTGCCAGCAGCGTAGCTGGACTAGCGTGGACAGATACGCAGTATTTT. Translation: CASSVAGLAWTDTQYF.

V gene TRBV10-1 combines with J gene TRBJ2-3, with TRBD2 matching 10 bases. J lost 4 bases, V lost 6 bases, and 10 bases had no gene match. Germline CDR1 and CDR2: WNHNN and SYGVQD (reference sequence). The CDR3 sequence is 16 residues long. The CDR3 region is CASRGGLAGDSDTQYF. As DNA, the CDR3 is TGCGCCAGCAGGGGGGGGCTAGCGGGAGATTCAGATACGCAGTATTTT.

The chain uses TRBV9 and TRBJ2-1; a weak D match, TRBD1 (6 bases). The CDR3 loop spans 17 amino acids. Germline V gene lookup returns CDR1 SGDLS and CDR2 YYNGEE. V shed 2 bases and J shed 0 bases, with 15 bases lying between them. The CDR3 DNA reads as TGTGCCAGCAGCGTTCAGGGGCAGGGCGTCTCCTACAATGAGCAGTTCTTC. This sequence encodes CASSVQGQGVSYNEQFF. The full variable domain, completed using reference TRBV9 and TRBJ2-1, is DSGVTQTPKHLITATGQRVTLRCSPRSGDLSVYWYQQSLDQGLQFLIQYYNGEERAKGNILERFSAQQFPDLHSELNLSSLELGDSALYFCASSVQGQGVSYNEQFFGPGTRLTVL.

The V gene is TRBV11-1, the J gene TRBJ2-5; 11 bases line up with TRBD1. The CDR3 sequence is 15 residues long. Germline loops: CDR1 SGHAT, CDR2 FQDESV (reference sequence). J gave up 5 bases and V 7 bases, and 9 bases lay outside the gene matches. CDR3 bases: TGTGCCAGCACCGGACAGGGGGCGATTGACGAGACCCAGTACTTC. Its protein is CASTGQGAIDETQYF.

This clone showed up just once. The rearrangement uses TRBV4-1 and TRBJ2-7; D tentatively fits TRBD1 or TRBD2 (5 bases each). Trimming pared 3 bases from V and 0 bases from J, leaving 12 bases between. The germline CDR1 and CDR2 sequences are MGHRA and YSYEKL. CDR3 length: 15 amino acids. DNA of the CDR3: TGCGCCAGCAGCCACGGGGACGGAACCTCCTACGAGCAGTACTTC. It encodes CASSHGDGTSYEQYF.

The chain couples TRBV15 to TRBJ1-2; TRBD1 is a possible D gene (5 bases). This CDR3 comprises 13 residues. The V gene's germline CDR1 is LNHNV and CDR2 YYDKDF (reference sequence). Trimming took 4 bases from V and 8 from J, leaving 14 bases between them. The CDR3 loop is CATSTDSRIGYTF. The CDR3 DNA reads as TGTGCCACCAGCACAGACAGTCGGATCGGCTACACCTTC.

As for this clone: The same CDR3 is also encoded by other DNA sequences in this sample. The chain recombines TRBV28 with TRBJ1-2, with 9 positions matching TRBD1. After removal of 6 bases from V and 6 bases from J, the junction contained 8 bases not matched to a gene. The CDR3 sequence is 14 residues long. The germline V gene encodes CDR1 MDHEN and CDR2 SYDVKM. The CDR3 loop reads CASSTIGTGNGYTF. CDR3 DNA sequence: TGTGCCAGCAGCACGATCGGGACAGGGAATGGCTACACCTTC.